The T cell receptor (beta chain) under discussion was sequenced for a study of T cells in Graves' hyperthyroidism and ophthalmopathy. Notes on the study in general: Among clonotypes expanded in thyroid above 0.001, most were also found in blood.

This clonotype showed up just a few times. Antigen specificity is unknown. Clinical symptoms, serum thyroxine and TRAb, thyroid ultrasound and orbital computed tomography were used for the diagnoses. Amplified TCR beta CDR3 regions derived from RNA transcripts. The HTBI primer set was used in a first-round RT-PCR of the TCR CDR3. TCRdb reanalysed the multiplex PCR reads using MiXCR and keeps one entry per CDR3 protein. Here the sample spans about 400,000 distinct CDR3 sequences, around 14% being singletons. Germline trimming cut 4 bases from V and 8 bases from J; bases unmatched to any gene: 8. This CDR3 region has 15 residues. Per germline, CDR1 SGHDN and CDR2 FVKESK.

The TCR comes from a woman in her twenties or thirties with Graves' hyperthyroidism. Sequenced: blood. The chain employs TRBV14 and TRBJ2-1; TRBD2 aligns across 10 bases. CDR3 region: CASSPVAGGRDEQFF. In DNA, the CDR3 is TGTGCCAGCAGCCCCGTAGCGGGAGGCCGGGATGAGCAGTTCTTC.